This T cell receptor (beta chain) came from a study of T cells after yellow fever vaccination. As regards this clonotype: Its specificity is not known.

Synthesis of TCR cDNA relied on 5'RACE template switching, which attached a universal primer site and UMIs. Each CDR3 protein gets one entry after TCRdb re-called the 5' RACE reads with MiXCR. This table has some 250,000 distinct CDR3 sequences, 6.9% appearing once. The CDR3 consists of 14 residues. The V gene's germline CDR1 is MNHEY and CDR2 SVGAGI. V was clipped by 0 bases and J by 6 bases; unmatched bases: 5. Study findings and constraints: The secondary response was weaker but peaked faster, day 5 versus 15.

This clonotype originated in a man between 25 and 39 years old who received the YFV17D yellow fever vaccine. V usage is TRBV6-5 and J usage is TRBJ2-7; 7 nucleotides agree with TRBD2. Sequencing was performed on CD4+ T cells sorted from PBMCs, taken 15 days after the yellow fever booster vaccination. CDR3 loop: CASSYSGRVSEQYF. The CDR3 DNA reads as TGTGCCAGCAGTTACTCGGGGAGGGTCTCCGAGCAGTACTTC.